This T cell receptor (beta chain) was identified during a study of T cell repertoires in cytomegalovirus infection. As for the study in general: In the study, CMV epitopes included recently identified HLA-C-restricted and well-studied HLA-B-restricted ones. Evidence of both CMV infection and a matching HLA type came from public TCR beta signatures.

MiXCR, run by TCRdb on the reads, gives a single entry per CDR3 protein. The sample lists some 71,000 distinct CDR3 sequences; 28% were seen once. The CDR3 extends over 16 amino acids. V was clipped by 1 base and J by 4 bases, with 13 bases between them. The germline V gene has CDR1 SGHDN and CDR2 FVKESK. With respect to this clonotype: Antigen specificity is unknown.

Study-level points and caveats: Clonotypes of TCR beta that were HLA-C-restricted and CMV-specific dominated the ex vivo response. Pooled public TCR beta family frequency picked out CMV carriers with the relevant HLA.

The receptor was derived from a human donor in good health (CMV status not recorded). Some clones in this sample may be carry-over from other donors' samples. The sample consisted of CD8+ T cells from cultured PBMCs, taken from culture after CMV antigen stimulation. This chain uses TRBV14 with TRBJ2-2; D gene uncertain. The CDR3 coding sequence is TGTGCCAGCAGCCAAGGGGTTTTCGTCGCCACCGGGGAGCTGTTTTTT. This sequence encodes CASSQGVFVATGELFF. The full variable domain, completed using reference TRBV14 and TRBJ2-2, is EAGVTQFPSHSVIEKGQTVTLRCDPISGHDNLYWYRRVMGKEIKFLLHFVKESKQDESGMPNNRFLAERTGGTYSTLKVQPAELEDSGVYFCASSQGVFVATGELFFGEGSRLTVL.